This TCR beta chain was captured by sequencing in a study of CD8 T cells in ankylosing spondylitis. The study, taken as a whole, reports: Peripheral blood samples showed relatively rare disease-linked clones, and these clones were CD8+. Made up of about eight highly homologous variants, a TCR beta motif appeared characteristic of ankylosing spondylitis blood. Significant enrichment of disease-linked clones was reportedly seen in matched ankylosing spondylitis synovial fluid. Earlier reports found some motif variants in synovial fluid and blood in reactive arthritis.

Generation of TCR beta libraries employed quantitative 5'-RACE incorporating molecular barcodes. MiXCR, run by TCRdb on the 5' RACE reads, gives a single entry per CDR3 protein. The sample carries approximately 540,000 distinct CDR3 sequences, approximately 11% recorded once. In its sample, this clonotype was seen many times. Its cognate antigen is unknown. Germline values: CDR1 SQVTM, CDR2 ANQGSEA. V lost 7 bases, J lost 4 bases, and 14 bases lay in between. The CDR3 has 13 amino acids. The TCR comes from a male donor with ankylosing spondylitis. V usage is TRBV29-1 and J usage is TRBJ2-1; tentatively, D is TRBD1 (5 bases). Sequenced material: blood, either unsorted or a sorted T cell fraction (not recorded which). As DNA, the CDR3 is TGCAGCGCCCGGTTAGACAGATACAATGAGCAGTTCTTC. This translates into CSARLDRYNEQFF.